The 18 T cell receptor beta chains in this list originate from one sample, sequenced in a study of CD8 T cells in ankylosing spondylitis. TCRdb passed the 5' RACE reads through MiXCR, listing each CDR3 protein once. The data contain 250,000 or so distinct CDR3 sequences, about 20% of them singletons. Material: blood, either unsorted or a sorted T cell fraction (not recorded which). Receptors originate from a male donor with ankylosing spondylitis or in good health (not recorded which).

The rearrangement uses TRBV9 and TRBJ2-2, with D perhaps TRBD2 (6 bases). There are 17 residues in the CDR3. The germline V gene encodes CDR1 SGDLS and CDR2 YYNGEE. Trimming took off 1 base at V and 0 bases at J, with 13 bases between the two ends. The CDR3 DNA sequence: TGTGCCAGCAGCGTACGCGGGACTCCCCCGAACACCGGGGAGCTGTTTTTT. It encodes CASSVRGTPPNTGELFF.

This clonotype was observed many times. This chain links TRBV6-5 with TRBJ2-1; D gene unclear. The germline CDR1 and CDR2 sequences are MNHEY and SVGAGI. The CDR3 has 16 amino acids. V lost 0 bases and J lost 0, with 9 bases in between. This CDR3 reads CASSYSKQRSYNEQFF. DNA of the CDR3: TGTGCCAGCAGTTACTCGAAACAGCGCTCCTACAATGAGCAGTTCTTC.

The sample holds a few counts of this clonotype. This rearrangement joins TRBV15 to TRBJ2-4; D unresolved. V was pared by 0 bases and J by 6 bases, with 6 bases between. In germline, CDR1 is LNHNV, CDR2 YYDKDF (reference sequence). This CDR3 is 13 amino acids long. CDR3 sequence reads: CATSREPSNIQYF. Written as DNA, the CDR3 is TGTGCCACCAGCAGAGAACCCTCAAACATTCAGTACTTC.

This clonotype was counted a few times. CDR3 protein: CATSRQGFTDTQYF. The CDR3 DNA follows: TGTGCCACCAGCAGACAAGGGTTTACAGATACGCAGTATTTT. The chain recombines TRBV15 with TRBJ2-3; D not resolved. The ends were cut back, 2 bases at V and 3 bases at J, with 9 bases in the middle. The CDR3 is 14 residues long. The germline CDR1 and CDR2 sequences are LNHNV and YYDKDF (reference sequence).

This clonotype appeared many times. The chain recombines TRBV5-1 with TRBJ2-1, with TRBD2 identical over 10 bases. This CDR3 contains 13 residues. Germline CDR1 SGHRS, CDR2 YFSETQ. J gave up 7 bases and V 6 bases, and 4 bases lay outside the gene matches. The CDR3 here is CASTSGRANEQFF. The DNA of the CDR3 is TGCGCCAGCACCAGCGGGAGGGCAAATGAGCAGTTCTTC.

This clonotype was counted a few times. This CDR3 is CSARDWGLAGGRTDTQYF. For the CDR3, the DNA is TGCAGTGCTAGAGATTGGGGACTAGCGGGAGGGCGTACAGATACGCAGTATTTT. The rearrangement links TRBV20-1 to TRBJ2-3, with 16 bases fitting TRBD2. Germline lookup yields CDR1 DFQATT and CDR2 SNEGSKA (reference sequence). Trimming at V came to 0 bases and at J to 3 bases, leaving 6 bases not matched to a gene. This CDR3 region has 18 residues.

This clonotype was observed at least ten times. This chain links TRBV7-3 with TRBJ2-7, with 7 bases lining up with TRBD2. Losses at the gene ends were 2 bases for V and 0 bases for J; bases not matched to a gene: 1. From germline, CDR1 is SGHTA and CDR2 FQGTGA. CDR3 size: 14 residues. The CDR3 coding sequence is TGTGCCAGCAGCTTAGCGGGAGACTCCTACGAGCAGTACTTC. Protein sequence: CASSLAGDSYEQYF. Based on the CDR3 plus reference TRBV7-3 and TRBJ2-7, the full variable domain is GAGVSQTPSNKVTEKGKYVELRCDPISGHTALYWYRQSLGQGPEFLIYFQGTGAADDSGLPNDRFFAVRPEGSVSTLKIQRTERGDSAVYLCASSLAGDSYEQYFGPGTRLTVT.

The rearrangement uses TRBV30 and TRBJ2-7; 7 bases are shared with TRBD1. Trimming removed 2 bases from V and 2 bases from J; junction bases left unmatched: 3. Per germline, CDR1 GTSNPN and CDR2 SVGIG (reference sequence). The CDR3 runs to 13 residues. Here the CDR3 reads CAWSWDSAYEQYF. The CDR3 nucleotides read TGTGCCTGGAGTTGGGACAGCGCCTACGAGCAGTACTTC.

The V call is TRBV11-1, the J call TRBJ2-1; 11 bases match TRBD2. CDR1 SGHAT and CDR2 FQDESV come from the germline V gene (reference sequence). The ends lost 2 bases at V and 3 bases at J; junction bases unmatched: 3. The CDR3 runs to 16 residues. CDR3 in amino acids: CASSLLLAGDYNEQFF. The CDR3 bases are TGTGCCAGCAGCTTATTACTAGCGGGAGACTACAATGAGCAGTTCTTC.

This clonotype has a handful of counts. The chain employs TRBV27 and TRBJ2-3, with 7 bases that match TRBD1. Germline V lookup: CDR1 MNHEY, CDR2 SMNVEV (reference sequence). Germline trimming cut 4 bases from V and 2 bases from J; bases unmatched to any gene: 9. The CDR3 covers 16 residues. The CDR3 nucleotides read TGTGCCAGCAGTTACCCGGGACAGATTTCCACAGATACGCAGTATTTT. Translated: CASSYPGQISTDTQYF.

In its sample, this clonotype was seen many times. The V and J genes are TRBV27 and TRBJ2-7; TRBD2 matches at 14 bases. The CDR3 runs 15 residues. Germline loops: CDR1 MNHEY, CDR2 SMNVEV (reference sequence). The J segment lost 2 bases and the V segment lost 3 bases, leaving 0 bases of the junction unmatched. CDR3 sequence: CASSLGLAGAYEQYF. CDR3 nucleotide sequence: TGTGCCAGCAGTTTGGGACTAGCGGGAGCCTACGAGCAGTACTTC.

The chain joins TRBV9 to TRBJ2-3; D perhaps matches TRBD2 (5 bases). This CDR3 is built from 15 residues. With 0 bases removed from V and 4 bases from J, the gap between germline ends came to 12 bases. Germline CDR1 reads SGDLS; CDR2 reads YYNGEE. The CDR3 sequence: CASSVAGRVADTQYF. The DNA of the CDR3 is TGTGCCAGCAGCGTAGCGGGGAGAGTGGCAGATACGCAGTATTTT. Full variable domain (missing parts from reference TRBV9 and TRBJ2-3): DSGVTQTPKHLITATGQRVTLRCSPRSGDLSVYWYQQSLDQGLQFLIQYYNGEERAKGNILERFSAQQFPDLHSELNLSSLELGDSALYFCASSVAGRVADTQYFGPGTRLTVL.

The gene calls are TRBV28 and TRBJ2-7; 8 nucleotides match TRBD2. Per germline, CDR1 MDHEN and CDR2 SYDVKM. With V trimmed by 5 bases and J by 2 bases, 14 bases remained unmatched. This CDR3 is built from 17 residues. DNA for the CDR3: TGTGCCAGCAGTCCCCGTGGTTTCGGGACTAGGACCTACGAGCAGTACTTC. Amino acids: CASSPRGFGTRTYEQYF.

This clonotype has a handful of counts. The gene calls are TRBV4-3 and TRBJ2-3; 12 positions agree with TRBD2. The CDR3 runs 17 residues. The germline CDR1 and CDR2 sequences are LGHNA and YSLEER. J gave up 1 base and V 4 bases, and 6 bases lay outside the gene matches. The CDR3 protein is CASSPRLAGVGTDTQYF. The CDR3 DNA sequence: TGCGCCAGCAGCCCCAGACTAGCGGGAGTGGGCACAGATACGCAGTATTTT.

This clonotype turned up a few times. The chain couples TRBV11-2 to TRBJ2-3, with no clear D. The germline gives CDR1 SGHAT, CDR2 FQNNGV. Trimming removed 2 bases at V and 4 bases at J, with 16 bases between. This CDR3 has 16 amino acids. The CDR3 nucleotides are TGTGCCAGCAGCTTATTGGCATCACAACGGGCAGATACGCAGTATTTT. Its translation is CASSLLASQRADTQYF. The full variable domain, in which reference TRBV11-2 and TRBJ2-3 provide the parts outside the CDR3, is EAGVAQSPRYKIIEKRQSVAFWCNPISGHATLYWYQQILGQGPKLLIQFQNNGVVDDSQLPKDRFSAERLKGVDSTLKIQPAKLEDSAVYLCASSLLASQRADTQYFGPGTRLTVL.

There are a few counts of this clonotype. The junction departs from germline at one end; a sequencing error may be responsible. This chain links TRBV7-7 with TRBJ2-5; D may be TRBD1 or TRBD2 (5 bases each). Germline V gives CDR1 SSHAT, CDR2 FNYEAQ (reference sequence). This CDR3 spans 12 amino acids. The CDR3 sequence: CASRPWGETQYF. The CDR3 DNA sequence: TGTGCTAGCAGACCCTGGGGGGAGACCCAGTACTTC. Drawing the rest from reference TRBV7-7 and TRBJ2-5, the complete variable domain is GAGVSQSPRYKVTKRGQDVTLRCDPISSHATLYWYQQALGQGPEFLTYFNYEAQPDKSGLPSDRFSAERPEGSISTLTIQRTEQRDSAMYRCASRPWGETQYFGPGTRLLVL.

This clonotype showed up many times. The chain has TRBV9 and TRBJ1-5; a weak D match, TRBD1 (6 bases). In germline, CDR1 is SGDLS, CDR2 YYNGEE. Trimming took 1 base from V and 4 from J, leaving 6 bases between them. CDR3 size: 13 residues. CDR3 sequence reads: CASSVQGNQPQHF. Written as DNA, the CDR3 is TGTGCCAGCAGCGTACAGGGGAATCAGCCCCAGCATTTT.

The chain employs TRBV9 and TRBJ2-7; the match to TRBD1 covers 11 bases. The germline V gene encodes CDR1 SGDLS and CDR2 YYNGEE. The J segment lost 6 bases and the V segment lost 5 bases, leaving 7 bases of the junction unmatched. This CDR3 is built from 14 residues. CDR3 nucleotide sequence: TGTGCCAGCAGTGAATCCGGGACAGGGGGCGAGCAGTACTTC. It is translated as CASSESGTGGEQYF.